This T cell receptor beta chain was sequenced for a study of CD8 T cells in ankylosing spondylitis. Each TCR beta library was made by quantitative 5'-RACE that incorporated molecular barcodes. TCRdb analysed the 5' RACE reads with MiXCR anew, one entry per CDR3 protein. The sample holds some 290,000 distinct CDR3 sequences, around 20% seen once. CDR1 is SNHLY, CDR2 FYNNEI, per germline. This CDR3 has 15 amino acids. Study observations and caveats: What appeared characteristic of ankylosing spondylitis blood was a TCR beta motif of 7 or 8 highly homologous variants. A number of the motif variants had already been described in reactive arthritis synovial fluid and blood. From matched ankylosing spondylitis synovial fluid, disease-linked clones were reportedly recovered at significantly enriched levels.

Concerning this clonotype itself: Its target is not known. One junction end disagrees with the germline gene, perhaps due to a read error.

The chain combines TRBV2 with TRBJ2-5; 8 positions match TRBD1. This receptor was identified in a male donor with ankylosing spondylitis or in good health (not recorded which). Sequencing input: blood, either unsorted or a sorted T cell fraction (not recorded which). This CDR3 is CVSSEDPGGAKTQYF. The CDR3, as DNA: TGTGTCAGCAGTGAAGATCCAGGGGGCGCGAAGACCCAGTACTTC.